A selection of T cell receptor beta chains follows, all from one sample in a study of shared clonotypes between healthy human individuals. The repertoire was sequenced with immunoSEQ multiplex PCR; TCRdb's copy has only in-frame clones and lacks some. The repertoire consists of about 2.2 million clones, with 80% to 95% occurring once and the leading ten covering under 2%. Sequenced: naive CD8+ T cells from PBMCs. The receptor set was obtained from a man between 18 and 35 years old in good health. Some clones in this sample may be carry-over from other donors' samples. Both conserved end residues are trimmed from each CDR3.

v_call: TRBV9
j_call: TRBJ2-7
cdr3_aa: ASSPAGSVNYEQY

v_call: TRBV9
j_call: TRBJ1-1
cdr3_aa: ASSVATGTEAF

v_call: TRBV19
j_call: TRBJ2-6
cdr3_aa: ASTPIWDSGANVLT

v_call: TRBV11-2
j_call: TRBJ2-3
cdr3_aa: ASSTRLAGSTDTQY

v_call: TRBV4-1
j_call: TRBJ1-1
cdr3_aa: ASSPRGGNTEAF

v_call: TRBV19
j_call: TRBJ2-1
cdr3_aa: ASSMGTSHYNEQF

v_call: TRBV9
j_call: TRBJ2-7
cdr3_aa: ASSPTTRTSYYEQY

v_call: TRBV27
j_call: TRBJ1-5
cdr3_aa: ASNVPGQPQH

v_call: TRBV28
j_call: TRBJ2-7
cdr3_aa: ASSTGRGSVDEQY

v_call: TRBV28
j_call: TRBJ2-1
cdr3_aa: ASRAGTYNEQF

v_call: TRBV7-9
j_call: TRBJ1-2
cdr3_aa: ASSLGFNYGYT

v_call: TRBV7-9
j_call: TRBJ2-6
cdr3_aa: ASSLVGQFIPPGANVLT

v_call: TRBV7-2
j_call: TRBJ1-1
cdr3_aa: ASSLAFTAGAF

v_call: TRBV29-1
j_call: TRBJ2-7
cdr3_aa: SVKQGASYEQY

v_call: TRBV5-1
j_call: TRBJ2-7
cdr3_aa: ASSPLAGNYEQY

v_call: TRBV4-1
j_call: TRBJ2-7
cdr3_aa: ASSQEGTSENYEQY

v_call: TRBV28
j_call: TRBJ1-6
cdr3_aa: ASSLSTGYSPLH

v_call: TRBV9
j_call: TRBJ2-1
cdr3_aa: ASSPGGGRAHNEQF

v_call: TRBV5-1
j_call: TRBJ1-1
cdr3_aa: ASSGGQNTEAF

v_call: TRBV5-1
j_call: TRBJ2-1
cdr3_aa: ASTPLPALAGGPSYNEQF

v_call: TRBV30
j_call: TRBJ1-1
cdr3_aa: AWSVGRPPTEAF

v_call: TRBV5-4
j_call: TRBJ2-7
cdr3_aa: ASTTETGGEQY

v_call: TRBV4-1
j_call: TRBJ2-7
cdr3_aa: ASSHRGQVAYEQY

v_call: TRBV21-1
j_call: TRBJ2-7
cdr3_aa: ASIRTLLPYEQY

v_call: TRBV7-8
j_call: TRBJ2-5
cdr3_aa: ASSLLGETQY

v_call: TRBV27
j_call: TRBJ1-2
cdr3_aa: ASSPNLIGQGREGYT

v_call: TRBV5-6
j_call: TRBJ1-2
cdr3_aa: ASIKGPAKPYGYT

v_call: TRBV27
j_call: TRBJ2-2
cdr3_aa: ASRSRRETAGELF